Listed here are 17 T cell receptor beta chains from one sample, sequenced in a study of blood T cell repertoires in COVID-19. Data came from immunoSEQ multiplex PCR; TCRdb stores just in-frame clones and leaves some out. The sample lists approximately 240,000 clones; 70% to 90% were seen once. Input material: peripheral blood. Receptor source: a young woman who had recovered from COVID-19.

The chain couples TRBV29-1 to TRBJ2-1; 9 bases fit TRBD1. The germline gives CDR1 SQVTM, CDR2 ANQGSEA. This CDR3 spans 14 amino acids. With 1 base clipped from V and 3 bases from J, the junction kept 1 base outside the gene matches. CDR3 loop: CSVEGDRVYNEQFF. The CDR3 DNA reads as TGCAGCGTTGAAGGGGACAGGGTCTACAATGAGCAGTTCTTC.

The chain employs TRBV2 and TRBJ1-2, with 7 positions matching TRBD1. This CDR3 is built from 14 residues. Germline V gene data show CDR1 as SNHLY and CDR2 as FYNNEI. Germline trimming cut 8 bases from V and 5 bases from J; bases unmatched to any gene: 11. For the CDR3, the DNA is TGTGCCAGCGCATATCGAGGGGGCCCGTATGGCTACACCTTC. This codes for CASAYRGGPYGYTF. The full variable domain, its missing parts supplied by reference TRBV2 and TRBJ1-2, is EPEVTQTPSHQVTQMGQEVILRCVPISNHLYFYWYRQILGQKVEFLVSFYNNEISEKSEIFDDQFSVERPDGSNFTLKIRSTKLEDSAMYFCASAYRGGPYGYTFGSGTRLTVV.

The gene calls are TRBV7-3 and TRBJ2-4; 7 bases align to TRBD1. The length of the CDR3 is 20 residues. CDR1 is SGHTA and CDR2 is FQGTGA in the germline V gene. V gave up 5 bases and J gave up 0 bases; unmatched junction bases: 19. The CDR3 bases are TGTGCCAGCAGCCCGATTGGACAGGTCAAGGGGGCGATAGCCAAAAACATTCAGTACTTC. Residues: CASSPIGQVKGAIAKNIQYF. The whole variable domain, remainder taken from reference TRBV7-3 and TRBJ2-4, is GAGVSQTPSNKVTEKGKYVELRCDPISGHTALYWYRQSLGQGPEFLIYFQGTGAADDSGLPNDRFFAVRPEGSVSTLKIQRTERGDSAVYLCASSPIGQVKGAIAKNIQYFGAGTRLSVL.

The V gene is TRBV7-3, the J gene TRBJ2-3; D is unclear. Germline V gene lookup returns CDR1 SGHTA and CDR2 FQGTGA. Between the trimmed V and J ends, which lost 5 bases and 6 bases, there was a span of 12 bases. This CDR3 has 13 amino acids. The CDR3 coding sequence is TGTGCCAGCAGCCCGACCTTCGGGGATACGCAGTATTTT. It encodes CASSPTFGDTQYF.

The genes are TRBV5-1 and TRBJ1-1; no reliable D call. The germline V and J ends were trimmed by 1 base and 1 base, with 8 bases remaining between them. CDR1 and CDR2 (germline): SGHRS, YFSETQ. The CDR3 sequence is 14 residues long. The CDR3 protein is CASSLTTSNTEAFF. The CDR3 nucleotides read TGCGCCAGCAGCTTGACCACATCGAACACTGAAGCTTTCTTT.

Written as DNA, the CDR3 is TGTGCCAGCAGCCCCCCGGAGCGGGACTTCTCCTACGAGCAGTACTTC. Translating it yields CASSPPERDFSYEQYF. V and J are TRBV9 and TRBJ2-7; 7 nucleotides line up with TRBD2. The CDR3 spans 16 residues. Germline V gene sequence: CDR1 SGDLS, CDR2 YYNGEE. Losses at the gene ends were 4 bases for V and 0 bases for J; bases not matched to a gene: 10.

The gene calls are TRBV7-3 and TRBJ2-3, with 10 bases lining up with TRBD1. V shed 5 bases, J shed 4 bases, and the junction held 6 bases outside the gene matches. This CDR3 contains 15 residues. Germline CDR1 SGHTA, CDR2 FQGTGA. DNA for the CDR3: TGTGCCAGCAGCCAGACAGGGGGCGCATCAGATACGCAGTATTTT. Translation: CASSQTGGASDTQYF.

The CDR3 is CASSTPGQGITEAFF. For the CDR3, the DNA is TGTGCCAGTAGTACGCCGGGACAGGGGATTACTGAAGCTTTCTTT. This chain connects TRBV19 to TRBJ1-1; 10 nucleotides align to TRBD1. This CDR3 is built from 15 residues. CDR1 is LNHDA, CDR2 SQIVND, per germline (reference sequence). J gave up 5 bases and V 4 bases, and 7 bases lay outside the gene matches.

CDR3 amino acids: CASSSHRGNGYTF. For the CDR3, the DNA is TGTGCCAGCAGCTCGCACAGGGGGAATGGCTACACCTTC. The chain has TRBV2 and TRBJ1-2; 8 nucleotides line up with TRBD1. Looked up from germline, CDR1 is SNHLY and CDR2 is FYNNEI. The CDR3 contains 13 residues. The ends lost 6 bases at V and 6 bases at J; junction bases unmatched: 6.

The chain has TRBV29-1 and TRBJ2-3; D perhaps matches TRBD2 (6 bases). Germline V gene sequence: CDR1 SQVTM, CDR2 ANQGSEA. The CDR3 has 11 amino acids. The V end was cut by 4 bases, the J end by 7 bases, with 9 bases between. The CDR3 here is CSVGGRNTQYF. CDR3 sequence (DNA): TGCAGCGTTGGAGGGAGGAATACGCAGTATTTT.

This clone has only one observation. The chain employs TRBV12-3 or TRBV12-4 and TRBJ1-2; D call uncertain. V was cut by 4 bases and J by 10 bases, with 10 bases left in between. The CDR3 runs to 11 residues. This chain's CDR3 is CASSSLADYTF. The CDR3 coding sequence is TGTGCCAGCAGTTCTCTGGCAGACTACACCTTC.

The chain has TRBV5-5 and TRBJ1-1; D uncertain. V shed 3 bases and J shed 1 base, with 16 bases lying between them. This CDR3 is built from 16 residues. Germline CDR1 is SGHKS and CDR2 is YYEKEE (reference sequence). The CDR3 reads CASSSPGRGGNTEAFF. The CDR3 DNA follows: TGTGCCAGCAGCTCCCCCGGGAGAGGAGGGAACACTGAAGCTTTCTTT.

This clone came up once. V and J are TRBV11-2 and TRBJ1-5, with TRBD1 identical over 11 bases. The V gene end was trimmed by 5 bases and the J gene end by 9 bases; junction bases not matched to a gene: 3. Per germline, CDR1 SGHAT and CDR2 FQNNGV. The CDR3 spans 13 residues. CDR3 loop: CASSRDRGRPQHF. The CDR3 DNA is TGTGCCAGCAGCCGGGACAGGGGGAGGCCCCAGCATTTT. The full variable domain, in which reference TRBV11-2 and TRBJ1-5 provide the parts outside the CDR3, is EAGVAQSPRYKIIEKRQSVAFWCNPISGHATLYWYQQILGQGPKLLIQFQNNGVVDDSQLPKDRFSAERLKGVDSTLKIQPAKLEDSAVYLCASSRDRGRPQHFGDGTRLSIL.

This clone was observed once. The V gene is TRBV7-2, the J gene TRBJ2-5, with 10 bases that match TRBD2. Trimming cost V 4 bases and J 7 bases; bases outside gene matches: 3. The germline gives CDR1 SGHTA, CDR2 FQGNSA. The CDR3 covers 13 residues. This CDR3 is CASSSASGGTQYF. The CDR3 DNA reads TGTGCCAGCAGCTCGGCTAGCGGGGGGACCCAGTACTTC.

The CDR3 spells CASSEIGTGVSTIYF. DNA of the CDR3: TGTGCCAGCAGTGAAATTGGGACAGGGGTAAGCACCATATATTTT. The J gene is TRBJ1-3, the V gene TRBV25-1, with 10 bases matching TRBD1. V was pared by 2 bases and J by 9 bases, with 7 bases of the junction left unmatched. Germline lookup yields CDR1 MGHDK and CDR2 SYGVNS. The CDR3 length is 15 residues. Filled out from reference TRBV25-1 and TRBJ1-3, the complete variable domain reads EADIYQTPRYLVIGTGKKITLECSQTMGHDKMYWYQQDPGMELHLIHYSYGVNSTEKGDLSSESTVSRIRTEHFPLTLESARPSHTSQYLCASSEIGTGVSTIYFGEGSWLTVV.

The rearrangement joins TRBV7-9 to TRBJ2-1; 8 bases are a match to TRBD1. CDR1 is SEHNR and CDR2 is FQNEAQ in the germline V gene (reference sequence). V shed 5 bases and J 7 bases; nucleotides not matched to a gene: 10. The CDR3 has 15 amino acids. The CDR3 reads CASSGRGQGRNEQFF. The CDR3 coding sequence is TGTGCCAGCAGCGGCCGTGGACAGGGTCGGAATGAGCAGTTCTTC.

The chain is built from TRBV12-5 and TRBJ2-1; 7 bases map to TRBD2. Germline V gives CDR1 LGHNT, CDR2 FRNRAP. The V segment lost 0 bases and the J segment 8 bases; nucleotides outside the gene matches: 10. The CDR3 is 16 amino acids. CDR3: CASGLVLSREIDEQFF. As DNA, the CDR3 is TGTGCTAGTGGTTTGGTACTTTCGCGGGAGATCGATGAGCAGTTCTTC.